This entry features one TCR beta chain sequence. Trimming pared 0 bases from V and 5 bases from J, leaving 10 bases between. The CDR3 totals 14 residues. Germline assignment: CDR1 LGHDT and CDR2 YNNKEL (reference sequence). This specimen comes from a study of early T cells in non-severe SARS-CoV-2 infection. Study summary: Sequenced bulk RNA came from whole blood that was unsorted, and chains were unpaired.

TCRdb re-derived calls from the 5' RACE reads in MiXCR, one entry per CDR3 protein. The sample lists about 77,000 distinct CDR3 sequences, roughly 16% seen once, with approximately 2.9% in the top ten. V and J are TRBV3-1 and TRBJ1-2; D uncertain. This TCR came from an adult who was a healthcare worker with PCR-confirmed SARS-CoV-2 infection or an uninfected control (not recorded which). Sequences were obtained from whole blood. The CDR3 DNA is TGTGCCAGCAGCCAAGAGGTCAACTTTTATGGCTACACCTTC. Translating gives CASSQEVNFYGYTF.